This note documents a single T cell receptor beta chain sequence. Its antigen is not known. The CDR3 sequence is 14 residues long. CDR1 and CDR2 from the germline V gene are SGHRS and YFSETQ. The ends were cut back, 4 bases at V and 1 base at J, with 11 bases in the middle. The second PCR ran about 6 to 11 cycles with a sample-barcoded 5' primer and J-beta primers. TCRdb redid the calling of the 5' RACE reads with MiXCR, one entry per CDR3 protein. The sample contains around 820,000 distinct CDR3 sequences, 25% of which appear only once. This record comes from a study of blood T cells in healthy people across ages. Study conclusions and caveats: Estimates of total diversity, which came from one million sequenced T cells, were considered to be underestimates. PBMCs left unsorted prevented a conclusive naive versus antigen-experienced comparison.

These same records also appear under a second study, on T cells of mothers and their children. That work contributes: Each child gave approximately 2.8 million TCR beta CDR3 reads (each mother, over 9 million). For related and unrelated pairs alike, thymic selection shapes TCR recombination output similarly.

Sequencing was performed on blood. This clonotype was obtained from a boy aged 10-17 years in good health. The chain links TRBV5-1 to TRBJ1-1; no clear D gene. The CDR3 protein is CASSLLWANTEAFF. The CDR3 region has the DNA TGCGCCAGCAGCCTCCTCTGGGCGAACACTGAAGCTTTCTTT.